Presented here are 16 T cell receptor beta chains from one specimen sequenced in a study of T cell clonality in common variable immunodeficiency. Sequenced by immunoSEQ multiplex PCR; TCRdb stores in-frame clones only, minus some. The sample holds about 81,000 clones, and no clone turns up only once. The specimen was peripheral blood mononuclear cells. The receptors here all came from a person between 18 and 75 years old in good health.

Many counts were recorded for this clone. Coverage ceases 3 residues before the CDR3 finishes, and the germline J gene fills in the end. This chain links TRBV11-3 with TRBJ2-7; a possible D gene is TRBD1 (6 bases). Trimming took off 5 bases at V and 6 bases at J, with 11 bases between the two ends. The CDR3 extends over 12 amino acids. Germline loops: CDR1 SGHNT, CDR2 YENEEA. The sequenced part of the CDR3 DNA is TGTGCCAGCAGCCCACAGACAGGCGAG. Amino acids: CASSPQTGE. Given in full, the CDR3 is CASSPQTGEQYF.

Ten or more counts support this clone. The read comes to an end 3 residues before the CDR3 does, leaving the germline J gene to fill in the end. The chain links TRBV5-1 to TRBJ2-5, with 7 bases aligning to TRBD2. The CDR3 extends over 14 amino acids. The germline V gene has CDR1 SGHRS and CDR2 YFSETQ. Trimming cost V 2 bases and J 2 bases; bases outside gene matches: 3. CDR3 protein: CASSFRAGQETQYF. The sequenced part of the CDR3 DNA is TGCGCCAGCAGCTTTCGAGCGGGACAAGAGACC.

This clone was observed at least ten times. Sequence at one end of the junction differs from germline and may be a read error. CDR3 DNA (partial): TGCGCCAGCAGCCAAGATAGTCGGTTAATGGATGAG. As protein: CASSQDSRLMDE. The whole CDR3 protein is CASSQDSRLMDEQFF. This chain uses TRBV4-2 with TRBJ2-1; D uncertain. The CDR3 goes on 3 residues after the read ends, and that part is filled in from the germline J gene. Germline V gene data show CDR1 as LGHNA and CDR2 as YNFKEQ. The CDR3 extends over 15 amino acids.

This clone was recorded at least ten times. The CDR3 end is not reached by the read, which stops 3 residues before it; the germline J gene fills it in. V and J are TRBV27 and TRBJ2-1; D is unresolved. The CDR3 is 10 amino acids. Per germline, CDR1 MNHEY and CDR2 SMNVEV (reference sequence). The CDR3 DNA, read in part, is TGTGCTCGTGCGCCAAATGAG. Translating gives CARAPNE. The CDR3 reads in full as CARAPNEQFF.

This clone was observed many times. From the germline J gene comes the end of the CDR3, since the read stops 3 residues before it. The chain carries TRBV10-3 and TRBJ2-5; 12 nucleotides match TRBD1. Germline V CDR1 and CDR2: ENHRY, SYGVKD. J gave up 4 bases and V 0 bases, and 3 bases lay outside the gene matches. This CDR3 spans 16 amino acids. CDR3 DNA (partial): TGTGCCATCAGTGAGTCTGGGACAGGGGGCATAGAGACC. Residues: CAISESGTGGIET. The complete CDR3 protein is CAISESGTGGIETQYF.

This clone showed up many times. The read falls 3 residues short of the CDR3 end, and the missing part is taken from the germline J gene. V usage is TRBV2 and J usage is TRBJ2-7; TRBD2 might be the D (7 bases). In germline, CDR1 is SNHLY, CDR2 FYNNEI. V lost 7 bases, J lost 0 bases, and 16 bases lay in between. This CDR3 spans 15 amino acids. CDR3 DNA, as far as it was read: TGTGCCAGCACCGGGAGGACAGCGAGCTCCTACGAG. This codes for CASTGRTASSYE. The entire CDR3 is CASTGRTASSYEQYF.

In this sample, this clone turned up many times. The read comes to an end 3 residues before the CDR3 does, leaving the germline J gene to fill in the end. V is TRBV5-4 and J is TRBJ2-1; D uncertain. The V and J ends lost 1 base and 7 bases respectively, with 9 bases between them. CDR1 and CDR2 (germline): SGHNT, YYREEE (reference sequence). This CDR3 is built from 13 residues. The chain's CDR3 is CASSLSSNNEQFF. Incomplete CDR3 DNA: TGTGCCAGCAGCTTGTCCTCTAATAATGAG.

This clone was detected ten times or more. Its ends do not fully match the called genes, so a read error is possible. CDR3 DNA (partial): TGTGCCAGCAGTTCACTCCAAGCGGAGAGCATTCAGCCC. Its protein product is CASSSLQAESIQP. The CDR3 in full is CASSSLQAESIQPQHF. This chain joins TRBV6-2 or TRBV6-3 and TRBJ1-5; D is uncertain. The CDR3 extends 3 residues past the end of the read, so its final part is completed from the germline J gene. Germline V CDR1 and CDR2: MNHEY, SVGEGT. This CDR3 is 16 amino acids long.

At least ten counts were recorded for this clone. The CDR3 protein is CASSSGTGIEQYF. The covered CDR3 bases are TGTGCCAGTAGTTCCGGGACAGGAATCGAG. The chain recombines TRBV19 with TRBJ2-7; 8 bases fit TRBD1. The CDR3 goes on 3 residues after the read ends, and that part is filled in from the germline J gene. This CDR3 is built from 13 residues. From germline, CDR1 is LNHDA and CDR2 SQIVND (reference sequence). After removal of 5 bases from V and 6 bases from J, the junction contained 6 bases not matched to a gene.

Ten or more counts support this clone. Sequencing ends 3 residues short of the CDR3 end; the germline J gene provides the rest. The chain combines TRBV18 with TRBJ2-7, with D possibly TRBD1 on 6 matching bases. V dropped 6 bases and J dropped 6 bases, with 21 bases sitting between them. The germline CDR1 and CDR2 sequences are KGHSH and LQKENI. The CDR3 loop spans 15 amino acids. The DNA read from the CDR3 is TGTGCCAGCTCTCCCAAAGTACAGGGATTTGTCGAG. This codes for CASSPKVQGFVE. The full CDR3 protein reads CASSPKVQGFVEQYF. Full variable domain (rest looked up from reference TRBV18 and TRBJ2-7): NAGVMQNPRHLVRRRGQEARLRCSPMKGHSHVYWYRQLPEEGLKFMVYLQKENIIDESGMPKERFSAEFPKEGPSILRIQQVVRGDSAAYFCASSPKVQGFVEQYFGPGTRLTVT.

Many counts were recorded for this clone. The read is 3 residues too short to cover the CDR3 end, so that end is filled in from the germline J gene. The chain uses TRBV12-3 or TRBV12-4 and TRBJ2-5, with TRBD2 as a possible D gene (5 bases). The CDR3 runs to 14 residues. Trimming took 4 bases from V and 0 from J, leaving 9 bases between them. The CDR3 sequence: CASSYYSDQETQYF. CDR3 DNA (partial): TGTGCCAGCAGTTACTATAGCGACCAAGAGACC.

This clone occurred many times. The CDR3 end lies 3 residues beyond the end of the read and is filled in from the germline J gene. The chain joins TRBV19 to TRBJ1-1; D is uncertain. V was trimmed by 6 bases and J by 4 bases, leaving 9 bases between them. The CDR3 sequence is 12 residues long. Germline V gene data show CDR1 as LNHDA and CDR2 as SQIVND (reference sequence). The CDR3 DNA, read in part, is TGTGCCAGTAGCCCCAGGTTCACTGAA. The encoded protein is CASSPRFTE. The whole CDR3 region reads CASSPRFTEAFF.

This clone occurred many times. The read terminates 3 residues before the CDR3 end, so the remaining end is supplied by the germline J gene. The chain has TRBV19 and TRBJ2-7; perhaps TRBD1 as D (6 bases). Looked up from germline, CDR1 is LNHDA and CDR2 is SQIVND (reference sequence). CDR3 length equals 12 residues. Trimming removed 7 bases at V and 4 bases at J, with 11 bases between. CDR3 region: CASKGVEYEQYF. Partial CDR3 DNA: TGTGCCAGTAAGGGGGTTGAATACGAG.

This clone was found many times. CDR3 amino acids: CASTTQNTYEQYF. CDR3 DNA, as far as it was read: TGTGCCAGCACCACCCAAAATACATACGAG. The V and J genes are TRBV7-9 and TRBJ2-7; unclear D gene. The CDR3 end is not reached by the read, which stops 3 residues before it; the germline J gene fills it in. Germline values: CDR1 SEHNR, CDR2 FQNEAQ (reference sequence). V gave up 7 bases and J gave up 4 bases, with 14 bases separating them. The CDR3 length is 13 residues.

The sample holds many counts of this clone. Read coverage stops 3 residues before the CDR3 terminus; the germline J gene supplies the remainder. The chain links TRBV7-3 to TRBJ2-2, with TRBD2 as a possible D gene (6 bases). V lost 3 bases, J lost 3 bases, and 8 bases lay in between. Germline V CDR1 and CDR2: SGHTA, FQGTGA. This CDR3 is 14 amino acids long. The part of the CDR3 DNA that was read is TGTGCCAGCAGCTTCACGGGGGACACCGGGGAG. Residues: CASSFTGDTGE. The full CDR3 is CASSFTGDTGELFF.

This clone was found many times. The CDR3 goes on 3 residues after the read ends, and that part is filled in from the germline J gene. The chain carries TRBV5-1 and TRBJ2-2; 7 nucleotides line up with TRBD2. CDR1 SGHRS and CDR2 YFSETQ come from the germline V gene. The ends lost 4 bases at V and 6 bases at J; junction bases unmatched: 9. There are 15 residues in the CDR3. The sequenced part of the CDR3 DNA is TGCGCCAGCAGCCGGGACTACCATGGGTCCGGGGAG. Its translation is CASSRDYHGSGE. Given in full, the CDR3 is CASSRDYHGSGELFF.